This is a list of T cell receptor beta chains from one sample in a study of sequential checkpoint blockade in melanoma. TCRdb's copy holds only in-frame clones and misses some; the assay was immunoSEQ multiplex PCR. The data contain roughly 20,000 clones, roughly 30% of them singletons. Sample: tumor tissue (inferred from file names), taken from a patient given nivolumab and ipilimumab in sequence. The receptors were sampled from a human donor with melanoma. Each CDR3 is given without its conserved first and last residue.

len | j_gene | v_gene | CDR3aa
12 | TRBJ2-7 | TRBV5-1 | ASSLTAVTYEQY
14 | TRBJ2-1 | TRBV6-4 | ASTESGSGRDNEQF
13 | TRBJ1-2 | TRBV2 | ASSVEGGWVYGYT
12 | TRBJ2-5 | TRBV5-1 | ASSLERGDETQY
13 | TRBJ1-2 | TRBV27 | ASSLSGGQGYGYT
12 | TRBJ1-3 | TRBV28 | ASYRRSSGNTIY
14 | TRBJ2-5 | TRBV11-3 | ASSLGSGAGQETQY
13 | TRBJ2-1 | TRBV11-3 | ASSLGGLTYNEQF
14 | TRBJ2-2 | TRBV18 | ASSPTTWQGGGELF
13 | TRBJ2-7 | TRBV28 | ASSLPGTGPYEQY
17 | TRBJ2-1 | TRBV28 | ASSSTSDIAGVTYNEQF
11 | TRBJ2-7 | TRBV30 | AWSVDSTYEQY
10 | TRBJ2-7 | TRBV18 | ASSPQAHEQY
14 | TRBJ2-2 | TRBV4-1 | ASSQDSAAKTGELF
13 | TRBJ2-1 | TRBV6-8 | ASRLLAGGPNEQF